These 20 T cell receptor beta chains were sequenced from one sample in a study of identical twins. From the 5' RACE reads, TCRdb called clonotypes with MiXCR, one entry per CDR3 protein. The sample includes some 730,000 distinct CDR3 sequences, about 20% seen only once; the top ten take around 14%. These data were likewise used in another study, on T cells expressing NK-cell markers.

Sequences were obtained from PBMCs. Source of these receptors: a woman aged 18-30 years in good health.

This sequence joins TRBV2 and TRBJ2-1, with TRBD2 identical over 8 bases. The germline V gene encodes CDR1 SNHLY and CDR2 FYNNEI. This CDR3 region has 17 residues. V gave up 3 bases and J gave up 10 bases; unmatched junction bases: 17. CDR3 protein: CASSDGSGTPHWYEQFF. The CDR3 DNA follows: TGTGCCAGCAGTGATGGTAGCGGGACCCCCCATTGGTACGAGCAGTTCTTC.

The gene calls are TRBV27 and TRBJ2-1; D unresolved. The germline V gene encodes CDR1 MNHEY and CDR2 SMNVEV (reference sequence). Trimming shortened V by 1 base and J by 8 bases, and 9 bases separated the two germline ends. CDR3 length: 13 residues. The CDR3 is CASSLYGSYEQFF. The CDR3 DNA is TGTGCCAGCAGTTTATACGGTAGCTATGAGCAGTTCTTC.

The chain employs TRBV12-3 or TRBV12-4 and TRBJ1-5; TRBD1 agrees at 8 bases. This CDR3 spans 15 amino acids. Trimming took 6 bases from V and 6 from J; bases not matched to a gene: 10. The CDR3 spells CASRGQVTSFQPQHF. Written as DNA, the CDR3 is TGTGCCAGCAGGGGACAGGTTACATCTTTTCAGCCCCAGCATTTT.

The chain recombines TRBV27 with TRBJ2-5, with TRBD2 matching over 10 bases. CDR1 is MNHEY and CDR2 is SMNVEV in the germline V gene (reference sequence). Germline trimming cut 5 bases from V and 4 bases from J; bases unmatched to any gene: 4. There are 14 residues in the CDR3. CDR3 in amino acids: CASSKLAGLETQYF. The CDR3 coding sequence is TGTGCCAGCAGTAAACTAGCGGGGTTAGAGACCCAGTACTTC.

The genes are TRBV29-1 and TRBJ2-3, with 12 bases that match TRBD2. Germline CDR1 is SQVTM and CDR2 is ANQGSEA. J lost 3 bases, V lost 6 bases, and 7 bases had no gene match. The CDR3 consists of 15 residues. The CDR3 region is CSVGSLAGGTDTQYF. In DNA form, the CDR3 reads TGCAGCGTCGGGTCGCTAGCGGGAGGGACAGATACGCAGTATTTT.

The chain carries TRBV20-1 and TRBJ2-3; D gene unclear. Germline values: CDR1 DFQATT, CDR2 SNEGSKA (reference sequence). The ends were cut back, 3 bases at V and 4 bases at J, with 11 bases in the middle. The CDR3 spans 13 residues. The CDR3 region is CSASSGVPDTQYF. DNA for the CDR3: TGCAGTGCTAGCTCCGGCGTCCCAGATACGCAGTATTTT.

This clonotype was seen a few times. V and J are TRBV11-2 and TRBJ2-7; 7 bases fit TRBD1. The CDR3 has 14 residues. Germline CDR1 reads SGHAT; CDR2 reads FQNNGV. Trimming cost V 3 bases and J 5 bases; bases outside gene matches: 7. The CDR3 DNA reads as TGTGCCAGCAGCTTGTACAGGGGACCCCACGAGCAGTACTTC. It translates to CASSLYRGPHEQYF.

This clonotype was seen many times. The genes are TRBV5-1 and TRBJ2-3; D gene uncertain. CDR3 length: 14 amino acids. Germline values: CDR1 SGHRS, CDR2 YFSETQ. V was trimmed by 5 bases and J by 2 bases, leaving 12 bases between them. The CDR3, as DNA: TGCGCCAGCAGTTCGGGCTTCTCCACAGATACGCAGTATTTT. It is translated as CASSSGFSTDTQYF.

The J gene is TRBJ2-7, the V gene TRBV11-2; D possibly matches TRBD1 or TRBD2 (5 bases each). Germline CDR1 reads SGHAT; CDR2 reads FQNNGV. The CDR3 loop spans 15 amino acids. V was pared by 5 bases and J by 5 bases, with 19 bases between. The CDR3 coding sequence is TGTGCCAGCAGCACGGGACCGCGAATGCCCGACGAGCAGTACTTC. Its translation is CASSTGPRMPDEQYF.

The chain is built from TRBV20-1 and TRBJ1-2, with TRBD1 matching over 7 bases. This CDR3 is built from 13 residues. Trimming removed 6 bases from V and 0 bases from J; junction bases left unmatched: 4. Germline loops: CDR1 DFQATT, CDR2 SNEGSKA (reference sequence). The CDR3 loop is CSASGQSNYGYTF. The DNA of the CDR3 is TGCAGTGCGTCGGGACAGTCTAACTATGGCTACACCTTC.

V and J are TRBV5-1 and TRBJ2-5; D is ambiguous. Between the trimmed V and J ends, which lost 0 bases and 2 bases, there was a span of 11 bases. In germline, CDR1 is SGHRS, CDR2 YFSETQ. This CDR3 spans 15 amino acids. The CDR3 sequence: CASSLAAVWQETQYF. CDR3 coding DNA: TGCGCCAGCAGCTTGGCGGCAGTGTGGCAAGAGACCCAGTACTTC. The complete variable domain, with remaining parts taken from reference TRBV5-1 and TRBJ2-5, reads KAGVTQTPRYLIKTRGQQVTLSCSPISGHRSVSWYQQTPGQGLQFLFEYFSETQRNKGNFPGRFSGRQFSNSRSEMNVSTLELGDSALYLCASSLAAVWQETQYFGPGTRLLVL.

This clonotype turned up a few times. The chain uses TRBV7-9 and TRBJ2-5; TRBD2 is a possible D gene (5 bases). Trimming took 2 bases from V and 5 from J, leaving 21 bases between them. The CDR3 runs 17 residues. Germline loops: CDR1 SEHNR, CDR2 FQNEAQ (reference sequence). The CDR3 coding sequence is TGTGCCAGCAGCTTATTGCCTAGCACGGATCCTTGGGAGACCCAGTACTTC. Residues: CASSLLPSTDPWETQYF.

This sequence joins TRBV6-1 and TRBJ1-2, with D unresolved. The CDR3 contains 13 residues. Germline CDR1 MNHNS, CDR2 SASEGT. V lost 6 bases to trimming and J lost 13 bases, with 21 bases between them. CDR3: CASSLMGRSEPTF. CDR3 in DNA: TGTGCCAGCAGCCTTATGGGTCGGTCCGAACCCACCTTC.

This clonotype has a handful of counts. CDR3 sequence reads: CASTFSTEKAETQYF. CDR3 in DNA: TGTGCCAGCACTTTCTCGACCGAAAAAGCGGAGACCCAGTACTTC. The chain employs TRBV6-5 and TRBJ2-5; D call uncertain. CDR1 is MNHEY, CDR2 SVGAGI, per germline. This CDR3 region has 15 residues. V was trimmed by 7 bases and J by 5 bases, leaving 20 bases between them.

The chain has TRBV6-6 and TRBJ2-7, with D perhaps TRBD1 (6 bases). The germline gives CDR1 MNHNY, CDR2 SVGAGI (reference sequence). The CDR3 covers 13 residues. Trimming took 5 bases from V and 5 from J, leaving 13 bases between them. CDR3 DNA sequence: TGTGCCAGCAGTACGCAACAGGGAAACGAGCAGTACTTC. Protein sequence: CASSTQQGNEQYF.

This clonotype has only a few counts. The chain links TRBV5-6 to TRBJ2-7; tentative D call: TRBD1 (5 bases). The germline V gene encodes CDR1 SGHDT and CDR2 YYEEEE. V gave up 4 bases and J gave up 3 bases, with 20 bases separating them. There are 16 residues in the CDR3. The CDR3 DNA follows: TGTGCCAGCAGCGTCCAAAAGTGGGGCCAAGACTACGAGCAGTACTTC. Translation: CASSVQKWGQDYEQYF.

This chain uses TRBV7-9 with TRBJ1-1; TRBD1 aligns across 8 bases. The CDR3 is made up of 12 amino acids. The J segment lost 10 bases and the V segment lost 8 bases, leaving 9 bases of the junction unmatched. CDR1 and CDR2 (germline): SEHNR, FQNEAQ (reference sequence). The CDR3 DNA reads TGTGCCAGCCTAAGACAGGGGTTGACAGCTTTCTTT. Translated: CASLRQGLTAFF.

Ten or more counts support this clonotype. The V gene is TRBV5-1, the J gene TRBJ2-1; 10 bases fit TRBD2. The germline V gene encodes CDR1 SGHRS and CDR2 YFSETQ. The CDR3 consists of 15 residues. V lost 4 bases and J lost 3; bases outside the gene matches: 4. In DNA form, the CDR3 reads TGCGCCAGCAGCACCTTAGCGGGGGGCTACAATGAGCAGTTCTTC. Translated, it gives CASSTLAGGYNEQFF.

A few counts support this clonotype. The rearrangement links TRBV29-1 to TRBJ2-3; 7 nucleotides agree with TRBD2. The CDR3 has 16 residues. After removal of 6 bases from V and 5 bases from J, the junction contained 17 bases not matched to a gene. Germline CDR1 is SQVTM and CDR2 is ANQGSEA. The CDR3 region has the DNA TGCAGCGTCGCCGTCGGGGCGGGAGTAGGAATAGATACGCAGTATTTT. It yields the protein CSVAVGAGVGIDTQYF.

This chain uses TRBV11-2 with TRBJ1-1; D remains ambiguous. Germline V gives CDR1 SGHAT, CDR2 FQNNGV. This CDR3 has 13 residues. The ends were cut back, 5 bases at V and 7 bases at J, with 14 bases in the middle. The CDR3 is CASSPRVNLEAFF. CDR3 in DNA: TGTGCCAGCAGCCCACGGGTCAACCTTGAAGCTTTCTTT.